This T cell receptor (beta chain) was documented in a study of immune reconstitution after stem cell transplant in scleroderma (TCRdb year 2017). This clonotype was observed a few times. Its antigen is not yet known. Base quality data are lacking; no much larger clone is found one base away. CDR1 and CDR2 are drawn from the germline V gene: SGHTA, FQGNSA. V loses 5 bases of germline sequence and J loses 6 bases, and the interval between the two ends is 14 bases. The CDR3 covers 14 residues, taking in both the cysteine and the phenylalanine. Left in the record is the CDR3 DNA by itself, 42 bases read in frame from the first base. Library generation was performed with RT-PCR. Sequencing instrument: Illumina MiSeq. Starting from the raw public reads, TCRdb applied fastp trimming at Q25, assembled clones with MiXCR and retained in-frame beta chains. Entries are consolidated by CDR3 protein sequence, retaining the most common genes and DNA. The sample table holds under 2,500 distinct CDR3 sequences, of which approximately 5.9% were seen once. The top ten clonotypes cover about a quarter of the sample.

The chain couples TRBV7-2 to TRBJ2-1; the D gene lacks a confident call. The receptor was isolated from a female donor with systemic sclerosis. The sample was taken before or after autologous hematopoietic stem cell transplantation (not recorded which). The sequence in DNA is TGTGCCAGCAGCGACGGAGCCCTCATCAATGAGCAGTTCTTC. This is translated as CASSDGALINEQFF.